What follows are 22 T cell receptor beta chains derived from one specimen sequenced in a study of T-cell reconstitution after alpha-beta-depleted transplantation in children. During its preparation, the TCRbeta library received unique molecular identifiers. MiXCR, run by TCRdb on the PCR reads, gives a single entry per CDR3 protein. Among around 450,000 distinct CDR3 sequences listed, under 12% were seen once. This specimen consisted of PBMCs, obtained before TCRalphabeta/CD19-depleted stem cell transplant. The receptor set was obtained from a child aged 2 to 10 with inherited bone marrow failure, due to receive a stem cell transplant.

This clonotype has a count of ten or more. The genes are TRBV7-2 and TRBJ2-3, with D perhaps matching TRBD2 (6 bases). The CDR3 is 15 residues long. V lost 5 bases to trimming and J lost 3 bases, with 15 bases between them. Germline lookup yields CDR1 SGHTA and CDR2 FQGNSA. As DNA, the CDR3 is TGTGCCAGCAGCGCCCTGACTAGTAATACAGATACGCAGTATTTT. It translates to CASSALTSNTDTQYF.

This clonotype was seen only a few times. The chain combines TRBV20-1 with TRBJ2-7, with TRBD2 identical over 10 bases. Germline CDR1 reads DFQATT; CDR2 reads SNEGSKA (reference sequence). CDR3 size: 13 residues. Trimming removed 7 bases from V and 2 bases from J; junction bases left unmatched: 5. CDR3 nucleotide sequence: TGCAGTGTGTCTAGCGGGAGACCCTACGAGCAGTACTTC. It translates to CSVSSGRPYEQYF.

This clonotype was counted ten times or more. The chain recombines TRBV25-1 with TRBJ1-2; 9 bases are shared with TRBD1. The CDR3 is 19 amino acids. The junction had 17 bases not matched to a gene; V was cut back by 2 bases and J by 4 bases. Germline CDR1 reads MGHDK; CDR2 reads SYGVNS. In DNA, the CDR3 is TGTGCCAGCAGTGAACATCTCGGACAGGGGTCGGGAAAGGGCTATGGCTACACCTTC. Translation gives CASSEHLGQGSGKGYGYTF.

This clonotype appeared many times. The chain is built from TRBV9 and TRBJ2-3; D is undetermined. From germline, CDR1 is SGDLS and CDR2 YYNGEE. The V gene lost 0 bases and the J gene lost 3 bases, with 8 bases spanning the gap. The CDR3 is 14 amino acids. The CDR3: CASSVVGATDTQYF. In DNA form, the CDR3 reads TGTGCCAGCAGCGTAGTTGGTGCTACAGATACGCAGTATTTT.

This clonotype was seen only a few times. The chain carries TRBV14 and TRBJ1-2; TRBD1 agrees at 9 bases. Germline assignment: CDR1 SGHDN and CDR2 FVKESK. The CDR3 is made up of 16 amino acids. Unmatched junction bases numbered 6, after V lost 3 bases and J lost 1 base. The CDR3 nucleotides are TGTGCCAGCAGCCACCAAGGGACAGGGAGTAACTATGGCTACACCTTC. Amino acids: CASSHQGTGSNYGYTF. The whole variable domain, filled in from reference TRBV14 and TRBJ1-2, reads EAGVTQFPSHSVIEKGQTVTLRCDPISGHDNLYWYRRVMGKEIKFLLHFVKESKQDESGMPNNRFLAERTGGTYSTLKVQPAELEDSGVYFCASSHQGTGSNYGYTFGSGTRLTVV.

This clonotype was recorded many times. The chain combines TRBV27 with TRBJ2-7, with D uncertain. Germline V gene data show CDR1 as MNHEY and CDR2 as SMNVEV (reference sequence). The CDR3 is 15 residues long. V lost 3 bases to trimming and J lost 5 bases, with 17 bases between them. The DNA of the CDR3 is TGTGCCAGCAGTTTGCTTCCTGGGTTTGGTAACGAGCAGTACTTC. It yields the protein CASSLLPGFGNEQYF.

At least ten counts were recorded for this clonotype. The CDR3 region is CASSVRGANSPLHF. The CDR3 DNA follows: TGTGCCAGCAGTGTCCGGGGCGCAAATTCACCCCTCCACTTT. The rearrangement joins TRBV25-1 to TRBJ1-6; D is perhaps TRBD1 (5 bases). CDR1 and CDR2 from the germline V gene are MGHDK and SYGVNS. This CDR3 contains 14 residues. V was pared by 4 bases and J by 7 bases, with 11 bases between.

The V call is TRBV5-6, the J call TRBJ1-2; 10 bases fit TRBD1. Germline V lookup: CDR1 SGHDT, CDR2 YYEEEE. This CDR3 has 16 residues. Losses at the gene ends were 1 base for V and 7 bases for J; bases not matched to a gene: 10. The CDR3, as DNA: TGTGCCAGCAGCTTGATTGGACAGGGGGAAATCTCTGGCTACACCTTC. As protein: CASSLIGQGEISGYTF.

This clonotype has only a few counts. The V and J genes are TRBV6-1 and TRBJ2-1; 9 bases agree with TRBD2. The CDR3 spans 16 residues. Germline CDR1 reads MNHNS; CDR2 reads SASEGT. J gave up 5 bases and V 6 bases, and 11 bases lay outside the gene matches. CDR3 sequence reads: CASSPQAGGAHNEQFF. The CDR3 coding sequence is TGTGCCAGCAGCCCCCAGGCGGGGGGGGCCCACAATGAGCAGTTCTTC.

This clonotype was seen only a few times. The chain joins TRBV4-1 to TRBJ2-1; 9 bases align to TRBD2. Germline lookup yields CDR1 MGHRA and CDR2 YSYEKL. With 4 bases clipped from V and 16 bases from J, the junction kept 11 bases outside the gene matches. The CDR3 sequence is 13 residues long. The CDR3 spells CASSLYSGSPPFF. In DNA form, the CDR3 reads TGCGCCAGCAGCCTTTATAGCGGGAGTCCCCCATTCTTC.

This clonotype was found many times. The chain carries TRBV10-3 and TRBJ1-1, with D unresolved. Trimming cost V 0 bases and J 3 bases, with 2 bases left between them. The germline V gene encodes CDR1 ENHRY and CDR2 SYGVKD. The CDR3 length is 12 residues. The CDR3 region has the DNA TGTGCCATCAGTGAGTCGGACACTGAAGCTTTCTTT. Translation: CAISESDTEAFF.

In its sample, this clonotype was seen once. Being one base from a much bigger clone, this may be a read error. The chain joins TRBV28 to TRBJ2-6, with 7 nucleotides matching TRBD2. From germline, CDR1 is MDHEN and CDR2 SYDVKM. V lost 1 base, J lost 1 base, and 7 bases stayed unmatched. The CDR3 sequence is 18 residues long. CDR3 region: CASSLFAGVQSGANVLTF. The DNA of the CDR3 is TGTGCCAGCAGTTTATTTGCGGGGGTACAGTCTGGGGCCAACGTCCTGACTTTC.

This clonotype was seen many times. The V call is TRBV9, the J call TRBJ2-4, with a tentative D call TRBD2 (6 bases). The CDR3 covers 15 residues. V lost 1 base and J 3 bases, leaving 11 bases between the germline ends. Looked up from germline, CDR1 is SGDLS and CDR2 is YYNGEE. This CDR3 reads CASSVFSGGKNIQYF. The CDR3, as DNA: TGTGCCAGCAGCGTATTCTCCGGGGGCAAAAACATTCAGTACTTC.

In this sample, this clonotype turned up many times. The chain carries TRBV7-2 and TRBJ2-3, with TRBD2 as a possible D gene (6 bases). This CDR3 contains 17 residues. V was shortened by 5 bases and J by 1 base, with 19 bases between the two germline ends. Germline CDR1 is SGHTA and CDR2 is FQGNSA. The CDR3 spells CASSLSTSRLRTDTQYF. CDR3 DNA sequence: TGTGCCAGCAGCCTGAGTACTAGCAGACTGCGCACAGATACGCAGTATTTT.

There are many counts of this clonotype. The chain combines TRBV7-9 with TRBJ2-3, with D possibly matching TRBD1 (6 bases). Trimming took 4 bases from V and 1 from J, leaving 18 bases between them. CDR3 size: 17 residues. CDR1 and CDR2 from the germline V gene are SEHNR and FQNEAQ (reference sequence). The CDR3 reads CASSSLTRAGGTDTQYF. The DNA for the CDR3 is TGTGCCAGCAGCTCTCTTACGCGGGCAGGGGGCACAGATACGCAGTATTTT.

The sample holds many counts of this clonotype. The chain carries TRBV4-3 and TRBJ1-1, with TRBD1 identical over 9 bases. Trimming cost V 7 bases and J 3 bases; bases outside gene matches: 6. Germline CDR1 is LGHNA and CDR2 is YSLEER. There are 14 residues in the CDR3. This CDR3 reads CASNEGQGDTEAFF. The CDR3, as DNA: TGCGCCAGCAATGAGGGACAGGGCGACACTGAAGCTTTCTTT.

This clonotype was counted at least ten times. The CDR3 sequence is CASRAGARPTDTQYF. In DNA, the CDR3 is TGTGCCAGCAGGGCAGGGGCAAGGCCCACAGATACGCAGTATTTT. This chain joins TRBV5-4 and TRBJ2-3; D possibly corresponds to TRBD1 (6 bases). CDR1 and CDR2 from the germline V gene are SGHNT and YYREEE (reference sequence). The CDR3 is made up of 15 amino acids. Trimming cost V 5 bases and J 2 bases, with 15 bases left between them.

This clonotype was detected ten times or more. The rearrangement joins TRBV29-1 to TRBJ2-3; TRBD2 might be the D (5 bases). V was cut by 4 bases and J by 0 bases, with 14 bases left in between. The CDR3 totals 15 residues. Germline V CDR1 and CDR2: SQVTM, ANQGSEA. CDR3 protein: CSVAARGLSTDTQYF. The CDR3 DNA is TGCAGCGTTGCCGCGCGCGGGCTTAGCACAGATACGCAGTATTTT.

This clonotype has a count of ten or more. This chain uses TRBV4-3 with TRBJ1-4; no reliable D call. V lost 0 bases and J 8 bases, leaving 13 bases between the germline ends. This CDR3 is 15 amino acids long. Looked up from germline, CDR1 is LGHNA and CDR2 is YSLEER. The CDR3 loop is CASSQDGSSREKLFF. The CDR3 DNA sequence: TGCGCCAGCAGCCAAGATGGGTCTTCCAGAGAAAAACTGTTTTTT.

At least ten counts were recorded for this clonotype. V and J are TRBV12-3 or TRBV12-4 and TRBJ2-5, with D hard to call. The CDR3 consists of 16 residues. Trimming cost V 6 bases and J 2 bases, with 19 bases left between them. As DNA, the CDR3 is TGTGCCAGCAGCTACGGGCGATGGGCAGCGCAAGAGACCCAGTACTTC. It specifies CASSYGRWAAQETQYF.

The J gene is TRBJ2-1, the V gene TRBV5-6; TRBD2 matches at 14 bases. CDR1 and CDR2 (germline): SGHDT, YYEEEE. This CDR3 is built from 14 residues. With V trimmed by 4 bases and J by 8 bases, 2 bases remained unmatched. CDR3 amino acids: CASSGTSGRHEQFF. The DNA of the CDR3 is TGTGCCAGCAGCGGGACTAGCGGGAGACATGAGCAGTTCTTC.

Many counts were recorded for this clonotype. The chain joins TRBV29-1 to TRBJ2-3; 9 nucleotides match TRBD2. Looked up from germline, CDR1 is SQVTM and CDR2 is ANQGSEA. After removal of 4 bases from V and 6 bases from J, the junction contained 11 bases not matched to a gene. This CDR3 has 15 residues. The CDR3 DNA follows: TGCAGCGTTGTACCTGCGGGAGGGCCGGGGGATACGCAGTATTTT. Its translation: CSVVPAGGPGDTQYF.